These 18 T cell receptor beta chains were all obtained from the same sample, sequenced in a study of response to subunit inactivated influenza vaccine (dated by TCRdb to the late 2010s). Library method: RT-PCR. Sequencing used an Illumina HiSeq 2500. Starting from the raw public reads, TCRdb applied fastp trimming at Q25, assembled clones with MiXCR and retained in-frame beta chains. Every CDR3 protein is listed once, alongside the most common genes and DNA of its rows. The sample records 600,000 to 850,000 distinct CDR3 sequences, less than 15% of which are singletons. The ten largest clonotypes hold roughly 7.6% of the sample. The sequencing used PBMCs from blood, collected 14 to 15 days before vaccination. These TCRs come from a man aged 50-60 years who received an inactivated influenza vaccine. Donor details come from another sample of the same person, matched by shared clones.

In this sample, this clonotype turned up a few times. This rearrangement joins TRBV10-3 to TRBJ2-7; TRBD2 matches at 9 bases. The CDR3 covers 14 residues. Germline CDR1 is ENHRY and CDR2 is SYGVKD. V dropped 10 bases and J dropped 0; count of bases not matched to a gene: 7. CDR3 protein: CATTSSGASYEQYF. The CDR3, as DNA: TGTGCCACGACCTCTAGCGGGGCCTCCTACGAGCAGTACTTC.

The chain links TRBV5-6 to TRBJ2-1, with TRBD2 matching over 11 bases. CDR1 SGHDT and CDR2 YYEEEE come from the germline V gene. The CDR3 consists of 18 residues. V was pared by 0 bases and J by 3 bases, with 8 bases of the junction left unmatched. CDR3 in amino acids: CASSLAGTSGRGYNEQFF. The DNA for the CDR3 is TGTGCCAGCAGCTTGGCCGGTACTAGCGGGAGAGGCTACAATGAGCAGTTCTTC.

This clonotype was counted between two and nine times. The rearrangement links TRBV20-1 to TRBJ2-3; 10 positions match TRBD2. CDR1 and CDR2 (germline): DFQATT, SNEGSKA (reference sequence). The CDR3 sequence is 14 residues long. V lost 6 bases, J lost 2 bases, and 5 bases stayed unmatched. In nucleotides, the CDR3 is TGCAGTGCATCTAGCGGGAGCCCCACAGATACGCAGTATTTT. This gives the protein CSASSGSPTDTQYF.

This chain joins TRBV20-1 and TRBJ2-2; possibly TRBD1 for D (5 bases). Trimming removed 6 bases at V and 1 base at J, with 9 bases between. The CDR3 has 13 amino acids. Germline CDR1 is DFQATT and CDR2 is SNEGSKA (reference sequence). CDR3 loop: CSAEDKNTGELFF. The CDR3 DNA follows: TGCAGTGCAGAGGACAAGAACACCGGGGAGCTGTTTTTT.

This clonotype was found many times. V usage is TRBV15 and J usage is TRBJ2-5, with D possibly being TRBD1 (6 bases). Deletions cut 7 bases from V and 2 bases from J, with 11 bases between. Germline V CDR1 and CDR2: LNHNV, YYDKDF (reference sequence). The CDR3 loop spans 13 amino acids. CDR3 bases: TGTGCCACCATGCAGGACAGACAAGAGACCCAGTACTTC. It specifies CATMQDRQETQYF.

The chain is built from TRBV7-9 and TRBJ2-2; TRBD2 agrees at 11 bases. CDR3 length: 16 residues. V shed 6 bases, J shed 4 bases, and the junction held 7 bases outside the gene matches. The germline V gene encodes CDR1 SEHNR and CDR2 FQNEAQ (reference sequence). CDR3 in DNA: TGTGCCAGCAGACCTACTAGCGGGAGTTCCACCGGGGAGCTGTTTTTT. Protein: CASRPTSGSSTGELFF.

This clonotype was recorded many times. The chain employs TRBV12-3 or TRBV12-4 and TRBJ2-1; tentative D call: TRBD1 (6 bases). This CDR3 contains 11 residues. V lost 3 bases to trimming and J lost 9 bases, with 6 bases between them. CDR3 sequence (DNA): TGTGCCAGCAGTTTGGGGGCTGAGCAGTTCTTC. Translating gives CASSLGAEQFF.

The rearrangement joins TRBV29-1 to TRBJ1-6, with D maybe TRBD1 (5 bases). The CDR3 spans 13 residues. The germline CDR1 and CDR2 sequences are SQVTM and ANQGSEA. Trimming cost V 6 bases and J 9 bases, with 15 bases left between them. The CDR3 DNA sequence: TGCAGCGTGGCCGGGACCATAGGTTCACCCCTCCACTTT. Its protein product is CSVAGTIGSPLHF.

In this sample, this clonotype turned up a few times. This chain uses TRBV20-1 with TRBJ2-1, with D unresolved. The CDR3 covers 10 residues. Germline V gene sequence: CDR1 DFQATT, CDR2 SNEGSKA (reference sequence). Trimming removed 3 bases at V and 7 bases at J, with 4 bases between. The DNA of the CDR3 is TGCAGTGCTAGTCGGAATGAGCAGTTCTTC. Amino acid sequence: CSASRNEQFF.

J is TRBJ2-7 and V is TRBV18, with D possibly matching TRBD2 (7 bases). V shed 3 bases and J shed 4 bases, with 16 bases lying between them. The germline gives CDR1 KGHSH, CDR2 LQKENI. CDR3 length: 15 residues. In DNA form, the CDR3 reads TGTGCCAGCTCACCTGGGACACCCGGGGGGTACGAGCAGTACTTC. Translating gives CASSPGTPGGYEQYF. Drawing the rest from reference TRBV18 and TRBJ2-7, the complete variable domain is NAGVMQNPRHLVRRRGQEARLRCSPMKGHSHVYWYRQLPEEGLKFMVYLQKENIIDESGMPKERFSAEFPKEGPSILRIQQVVRGDSAAYFCASSPGTPGGYEQYFGPGTRLTVT.

The rearrangement uses TRBV4-1 and TRBJ2-2; D perhaps matches TRBD2 (5 bases). The CDR3 is made up of 15 amino acids. Between the trimmed V and J ends, which lost 2 bases and 1 base, there was a span of 8 bases. CDR1 is MGHRA, CDR2 YSYEKL, per germline. CDR3 sequence reads: CASSQPGWNTGELFF. DNA of the CDR3: TGCGCCAGCAGCCAACCGGGATGGAACACCGGGGAGCTGTTTTTT.

This clonotype was counted between two and nine times. V gene TRBV9 combines with J gene TRBJ2-1; TRBD1 aligns across 9 bases. This CDR3 spans 15 amino acids. The V segment lost 2 bases and the J segment 6 bases; nucleotides outside the gene matches: 6. From germline, CDR1 is SGDLS and CDR2 YYNGEE. CDR3 amino acids: CASSVGTGRVNEQFF. The CDR3 DNA reads TGTGCCAGCAGCGTCGGGACAGGGCGGGTCAATGAGCAGTTCTTC.

This clonotype appeared many times. The rearrangement joins TRBV29-1 to TRBJ1-1, with D hard to call. Trimming took off 4 bases at V and 2 bases at J, with 11 bases between the two ends. This CDR3 is 13 amino acids long. Per germline, CDR1 SQVTM and CDR2 ANQGSEA. CDR3 sequence: CSVAQTGNTEAFF. The CDR3 DNA reads TGCAGCGTTGCCCAGACCGGAAACACTGAAGCTTTCTTT.

The chain has TRBV3-1 and TRBJ1-3; D remains ambiguous. The V gene's germline CDR1 is LGHDT and CDR2 YNNKEL (reference sequence). Deletions cut 7 bases from V and 0 bases from J, with 13 bases between. The CDR3 spans 15 residues. The CDR3 is CASTPGWDSGNTIYF. CDR3 DNA: TGTGCCAGCACCCCAGGATGGGACTCTGGAAACACCATATATTTT.

The chain has TRBV6-1 and TRBJ2-7; the D call may be TRBD1 or TRBD2 (6 bases each). The CDR3 is made up of 16 amino acids. CDR1 and CDR2 (germline): MNHNS, SASEGT. V shed 1 base and J shed 3 bases, with 16 bases lying between them. In DNA, the CDR3 is TGTGCCAGCAGTGAAGAGACCGGGGGCGGGTACTACGAGCAGTACTTC. Translated: CASSEETGGGYYEQYF.

This clonotype has only a few counts. The V and J genes are TRBV7-9 and TRBJ2-3; D is undetermined. The CDR3 runs to 16 residues. V shed 6 bases and J shed 6 bases, with 22 bases lying between them. Germline V lookup: CDR1 SEHNR, CDR2 FQNEAQ (reference sequence). The CDR3 DNA is TGTGCCAGCAGGCATTACCCGGAAATCTTAGGCGATACGCAGTATTTT. Its translation is CASRHYPEILGDTQYF.

This clonotype was counted many times. The V gene is TRBV7-9, the J gene TRBJ2-1; 11 bases are shared with TRBD2. The germline CDR1 and CDR2 sequences are SEHNR and FQNEAQ (reference sequence). V shed 4 bases and J 4 bases; nucleotides not matched to a gene: 6. The CDR3 spans 16 residues. CDR3 sequence reads: CASSYGTSGVYNEQFF. As DNA, the CDR3 is TGTGCCAGCAGCTACGGGACTAGCGGTGTATACAATGAGCAGTTCTTC.

This clonotype was observed many times. J is TRBJ2-7 and V is TRBV18, with D possibly being TRBD1 (6 bases). Trimming shortened V by 3 bases and J by 0 bases, and 9 bases separated the two germline ends. The CDR3 is 14 residues long. The V gene's germline CDR1 is KGHSH and CDR2 LQKENI. CDR3 region: CASSPAGDSYEQYF. CDR3 bases: TGTGCCAGCTCACCGGCAGGGGACTCCTACGAGCAGTACTTC.